Following are 17 T cell receptor beta chains from one sample sequenced in a study of blood T cell repertoires in COVID-19. This table comes from immunoSEQ multiplex PCR, and its TCRdb copy is limited to in-frame clones, with some not included. Of tens of thousands of clones listed, about 86% are singletons. The specimen was peripheral blood. All receptors come from a man aged 50-60 years with active COVID-19.

This CDR3 is CASSAGGGDPFYGYTF. CDR3 coding DNA: TGTGCCAGCAGCGCAGGGGGCGGGGACCCTTTCTATGGCTACACCTTC. The chain has TRBV7-9 and TRBJ1-2; 8 bases are a match to TRBD1. This CDR3 has 16 residues. Germline loops: CDR1 SEHNR, CDR2 FQNEAQ (reference sequence). The trim removed 5 bases at V and 4 bases at J, leaving 12 bases unmatched. The variable domain in full, with the rest retrieved from reference TRBV7-9 and TRBJ1-2, is DTGVSQNPRHKITKRGQNVTFRCDPISEHNRLYWYRQTLGQGPEFLTYFQNEAQLEKSRLLSDRFSAERPKGSFSTLEIQRTEQGDSAMYLCASSAGGGDPFYGYTFGSGTRLTVV.

This chain joins TRBV2 and TRBJ1-1; D gene ambiguous. The CDR3 is 11 amino acids. Trimming shortened V by 10 bases and J by 1 base, and 7 bases separated the two germline ends. Germline V gives CDR1 SNHLY, CDR2 FYNNEI. CDR3 nucleotide sequence: TGTGCCAACACAGAGAACACTGAAGCTTTCTTT. Protein product: CANTENTEAFF.

The chain carries TRBV11-3 and TRBJ2-2; possible D gene TRBD1, 6 bases. There are 15 residues in the CDR3. Germline loops: CDR1 SGHNT, CDR2 YENEEA. The V end lost 5 bases, the J end lost 6 bases, and 16 bases lay between the germline ends. The CDR3 region has the DNA TGTGCCAGCAGCCAAAGGGGGTACTTCGCCGGGGAGCTGTTTTTT. Residues: CASSQRGYFAGELFF.

The rearrangement uses TRBV5-4 and TRBJ2-1; 11 bases are shared with TRBD2. Trimming removed 4 bases from V and 10 bases from J; junction bases left unmatched: 19. The germline gives CDR1 SGHNT, CDR2 YYREEE (reference sequence). This CDR3 has 18 amino acids. The CDR3 here is CASSPPRDETSGNREQFF. CDR3 in DNA: TGTGCCAGCAGCCCGCCTCGGGACGAGACTAGCGGGAACCGAGAGCAGTTCTTC. Based on the CDR3 plus reference TRBV5-4 and TRBJ2-1, the full variable domain is ETGVTQSPTHLIKTRGQQVTLRCSSQSGHNTVSWYQQALGQGPQFIFQYYREEENGRGNFPPRFSGLQFPNYSSELNVNALELDDSALYLCASSPPRDETSGNREQFFGPGTRLTVL.

This rearrangement joins TRBV27 to TRBJ1-5; 12 bases agree with TRBD1. The CDR3 totals 14 residues. J was trimmed by 6 bases and V by 6 bases; bases with no gene match: 3. Germline V gene lookup returns CDR1 MNHEY and CDR2 SMNVEV (reference sequence). The CDR3 here is CASRGQGAGQPQHF. Here the CDR3 DNA reads TGTGCCAGCAGGGGACAGGGGGCCGGTCAGCCCCAGCATTTT.

The chain uses TRBV6-5 and TRBJ1-1; 8 bases agree with TRBD1. Germline V gene lookup returns CDR1 MNHEY and CDR2 SVGAGI. The trim removed 7 bases at V and 5 bases at J, leaving 3 bases unmatched. This CDR3 has 12 amino acids. CDR3 coding DNA: TGTGCCAGCACACAGGGGGGAACTGAAGCTTTCTTT. Translation: CASTQGGTEAFF.

The chain carries TRBV6-1 and TRBJ1-6; possibly TRBD1 for D (6 bases). The CDR3 is made up of 16 amino acids. The V gene lost 2 bases and the J gene lost 5 bases, with 13 bases spanning the gap. Germline-derived CDR1 and CDR2 are MNHNS and SASEGT. CDR3: CASSERRTVDNSPLHF. CDR3 DNA: TGTGCCAGCAGTGAAAGGAGGACAGTTGATAATTCACCCCTCCACTTT.

The rearrangement joins TRBV25-1 to TRBJ2-1; D might be TRBD2 (6 bases). V lost 6 bases to trimming and J lost 1 base, with 10 bases between them. This CDR3 has 14 amino acids. CDR1 and CDR2 from the germline V gene are MGHDK and SYGVNS. For the CDR3, the DNA is TGTGCCAGCAGGGGGGACTCATCCTACAATGAGCAGTTCTTC. It codes for CASRGDSSYNEQFF.

This rearrangement joins TRBV7-9 to TRBJ2-7, with a tentative D call TRBD1 (5 bases). The V end was cut by 1 base, the J end by 3 bases, with 7 bases between. The CDR3 totals 13 residues. CDR1 and CDR2 from the germline V gene are SEHNR and FQNEAQ (reference sequence). The CDR3 is CASSLGQFYEQYF. CDR3 in DNA: TGTGCCAGCAGCTTAGGACAGTTCTACGAGCAGTACTTC.

CDR3 loop: CASSLNVNQPQHF. CDR3 bases: TGTGCCAGCAGCCTAAACGTCAATCAGCCCCAGCATTTT. The genes are TRBV7-2 and TRBJ1-5, with D unresolved. This CDR3 has 13 residues. The V end was cut by 5 bases, the J end by 3 bases, with 8 bases between. Germline-derived CDR1 and CDR2 are SGHTA and FQGNSA.

This chain links TRBV6-5 with TRBJ1-2; D remains unclear. The V end lost 2 bases, the J end lost 4 bases, and 8 bases lay between the germline ends. CDR1 is MNHEY and CDR2 is SVGAGI in the germline V gene. This CDR3 region has 13 residues. The DNA of the CDR3 is TGTGCCAGCAGTTACACTGGAGCCTATGGCTACACCTTC. It specifies CASSYTGAYGYTF.

The V gene is TRBV10-2, the J gene TRBJ2-6; 8 bases map to TRBD2. The V gene's germline CDR1 is WSHSY and CDR2 SAAADI. This CDR3 region has 17 residues. V was pared by 8 bases and J by 1 base, with 10 bases of the junction left unmatched. DNA of the CDR3: TGCGCCAGCCTGGGCGGGGGGCTCTTTTCTGGGGCCAACGTCCTGACTTTC. Its translation: CASLGGGLFSGANVLTF.

This chain uses TRBV6-5 with TRBJ1-6, with 7 bases fitting TRBD1. Germline loops: CDR1 MNHEY, CDR2 SVGAGI. CDR3 size: 14 residues. Losses at the gene ends were 2 bases for V and 11 bases for J; bases not matched to a gene: 6. DNA of the CDR3: TGTGCCAGCAGTTACGGGACAGTGAACGCACCCCTCCACTTT. Residues: CASSYGTVNAPLHF.

J is TRBJ2-3 and V is TRBV5-4; 7 bases map to TRBD2. Germline V CDR1 and CDR2: SGHNT, YYREEE (reference sequence). The length of the CDR3 is 15 residues. Unmatched junction bases numbered 10, after V lost 9 bases and J lost 0 bases. As DNA, the CDR3 is TGTGCCACCGGTGCGGGGGAGTCTAGCACAGATACGCAGTATTTT. Its translation: CATGAGESSTDTQYF.

The gene calls are TRBV7-2 and TRBJ1-4; D remains unclear. Between the trimmed V and J ends, which lost 2 bases and 0 bases, there was a span of 7 bases. The CDR3 loop spans 15 amino acids. CDR1 and CDR2 (germline): SGHTA, FQGNSA. CDR3 sequence: CASSLMTTTNEKLFF. CDR3 DNA: TGTGCCAGCAGCTTAATGACAACAACTAATGAAAAACTGTTTTTT.

The rearrangement joins TRBV10-3 to TRBJ2-1, with TRBD2 identical over 9 bases. The junction had 7 bases not matched to a gene; V was cut back by 2 bases and J by 8 bases. Per the germline V gene, CDR1 is ENHRY and CDR2 is SYGVKD. The CDR3 is 15 residues long. The CDR3 spells CAISEKRGAGDEQFF. As DNA, the CDR3 is TGTGCCATCAGTGAGAAGCGGGGGGCAGGAGATGAGCAGTTCTTC.

V gene TRBV11-3 combines with J gene TRBJ2-1; 8 bases agree with TRBD1. Germline V lookup: CDR1 SGHNT, CDR2 YENEEA. Trimming took 4 bases from V and 5 from J; bases not matched to a gene: 7. The CDR3 has 15 amino acids. The CDR3 DNA reads TGTGCCAGCAGCTCCGGGACAGGAGACCACAATGAGCAGTTCTTC. Translating it yields CASSSGTGDHNEQFF.